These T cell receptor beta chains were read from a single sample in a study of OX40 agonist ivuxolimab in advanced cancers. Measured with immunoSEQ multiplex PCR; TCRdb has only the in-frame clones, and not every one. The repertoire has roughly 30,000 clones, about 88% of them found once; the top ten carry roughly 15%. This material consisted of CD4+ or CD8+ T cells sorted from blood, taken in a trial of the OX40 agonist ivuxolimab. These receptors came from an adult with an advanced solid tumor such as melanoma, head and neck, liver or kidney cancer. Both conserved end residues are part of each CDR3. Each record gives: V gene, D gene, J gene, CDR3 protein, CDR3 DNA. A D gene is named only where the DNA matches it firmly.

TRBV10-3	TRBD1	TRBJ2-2	CAISGFRDSNTGELFF	TGTGCCATCAGTGGTTTCCGGGACAGTAACACCGGGGAGCTGTTTTTT
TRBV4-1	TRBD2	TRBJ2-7	CASSQEDSGSYEQYF	TGCGCCAGCAGCCAAGAAGATAGCGGGAGCTACGAGCAGTACTTC
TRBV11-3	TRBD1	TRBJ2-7	CASSSRDRENEQYF	TGTGCCAGCAGCTCCCGGGACAGGGAAAACGAGCAGTACTTC
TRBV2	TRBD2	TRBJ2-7	CASRGISGLDENEQYF	TGTGCCAGCAGGGGTATCTCGGGACTAGATGAGAACGAGCAGTACTTC
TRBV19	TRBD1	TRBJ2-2	CASSMGTGALSGELFF	TGTGCCAGTAGTATGGGGACAGGGGCCCTGAGCGGGGAGCTGTTTTTT
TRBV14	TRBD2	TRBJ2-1	CASSQDLLAGGPFEQFF	TGTGCCAGCAGCCAAGATCTTTTAGCGGGAGGGCCTTTTGAGCAGTTCTTC
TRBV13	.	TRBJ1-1	CASSLGSGSTEAFF	TGTGCCAGCAGCTTAGGTTCGGGGAGCACTGAAGCTTTCTTT
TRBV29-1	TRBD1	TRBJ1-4	CSVVGDSLNEKLFF	TGCAGCGTTGTGGGGGACAGTCTTAATGAAAAACTGTTTTTT
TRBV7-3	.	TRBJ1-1	CASSVVPPPRGRTEAFF	TGTGCCAGCAGCGTGGTTCCTCCCCCGCGTGGTAGGACTGAAGCTTTCTTT
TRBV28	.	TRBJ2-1	CASRPGTDEQFF	TGTGCCAGCAGACCCGGTACGGATGAGCAGTTCTTC
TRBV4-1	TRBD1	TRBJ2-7	CASSLYTGGLSYEQYF	TGCGCCAGCAGCCTTTACACAGGGGGACTCTCCTACGAGCAGTACTTC
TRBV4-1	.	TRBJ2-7	CASSSEKETYEQYF	TGCGCCAGCAGCAGTGAGAAAGAGACCTACGAGCAGTACTTC
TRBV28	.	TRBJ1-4	CASSLVGTSNEKLFF	TGTGCCAGCAGTTTAGTCGGGACCTCAAATGAAAAACTGTTTTTT
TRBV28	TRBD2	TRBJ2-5	CASSLGLAGSPETQYF	TGTGCCAGCAGTCTAGGACTAGCGGGGTCCCCAGAGACCCAGTACTTC
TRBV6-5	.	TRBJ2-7	CASSYSARGNEQYF	TGTGCCAGCAGTTACTCGGCCCGCGGCAACGAGCAGTACTTC
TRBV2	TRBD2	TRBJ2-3	CASIGGRASDAQYF	TGTGCCAGCATCGGCGGGAGGGCTTCAGATGCGCAGTATTTT
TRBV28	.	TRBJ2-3	CASSLPPTGTDTQYF	TGTGCCAGCAGTTTACCACCGACAGGCACAGATACGCAGTATTTT
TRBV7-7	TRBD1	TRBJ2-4	CASSPVRGQVAKNIQYF	TGTGCTAGCAGCCCTGTCAGGGGGCAGGTTGCCAAAAACATTCAGTACTTC
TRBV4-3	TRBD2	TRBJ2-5	CASSQSTSGAQETQYF	TGCGCCAGCAGCCAAAGCACTAGCGGGGCACAAGAGACCCAGTACTTC
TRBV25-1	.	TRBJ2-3	CASSEYWGTYTDTQYF	TGTGCCAGCAGTGAATATTGGGGGACTTACACAGATACGCAGTATTTT
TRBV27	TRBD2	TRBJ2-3	CASSKLAGVRTDTQYF	TGTGCCAGCAGTAAACTAGCGGGAGTGAGGACAGATACGCAGTATTTT
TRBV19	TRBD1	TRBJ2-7	CASSPRDRGFAEQYF	TGTGCCAGTAGTCCAAGGGACAGGGGGTTTGCCGAGCAGTACTTC